Detailed here is one T cell receptor (beta chain). Its specificity is unknown. In the source study's methods: Productive clonotypes were detectable down to 2.59 x 10-5 frequency. The data were produced by immunoSEQ multiplex PCR, yet TCRdb's version contains in-frame clones alone and is incomplete. D and trimming were read from the DNA, whereas the V and J calls and clone size are those reported in that table. The data contain 23,000 or so clones, 70% to 85% of them singletons. The data derive from a study of STAT5B mutations in CD4+ large granular lymphocyte leukemia. Looking at the study overall: The CDR3 'QG' motif was associated with a particular HLA allele among healthy donors. The study's findings and limits: Without HLA matching, higher CD4+ than CD8+ T-LGLL clonality could reflect small sample size. Top patient clones used TRBV06 genes more often: 8/27 versus 2/35 in controls.

Trimming shortened V by 1 base and J by 0 bases, and 14 bases separated the two germline ends. The CDR3 runs 17 residues. Germline V gene data show CDR1 as SGHAT and CDR2 as FQNNGV. Source material: CD4+ T cells from blood buffy coats. The rearrangement links TRBV11-2 to TRBJ2-3, with D possibly being TRBD2 (6 bases). The sequence came from a human donor in good health. DNA of the CDR3: TGTGCCAGCAGCTTAGGCGGAGGAGGGATGAGCACAGATACGCAGTATTTT. This encodes CASSLGGGGMSTDTQYF.